These T cell receptor beta chains were read from a single sample in a study of siplizumab effects on memory and regulatory T cells. Assay: immunoSEQ multiplex PCR; the TCRdb copy retains only in-frame clones and omits some. Among 60,000 to 80,000 clones listed, approximately 87% were seen once. The sequencing sample was made of memory CD4+ T cells sorted from blood. These receptors were collected from a human donor in good health. The CDR3 runs from the conserved cysteine through the conserved F or W. Each record gives: J gene, V gene, CDR3 protein.

>TRBJ2-3|TRBV5-1
CASSSGQGTDTQYF
>TRBJ1-5|TRBV5-5
CASSPGVPGNQPQHF
>TRBJ2-5|TRBV4-2
CASSPGSSESQYF
>TRBJ2-5|TRBV5-1
CASSLSSRAEETQYF
>TRBJ2-7|TRBV10-3
CATQTGGDEQYF
>TRBJ2-3|TRBV7-2
CASSAATGTSTDTQYF
>TRBJ1-2|TRBV11-1
CASSLTGQNYGYTF
>TRBJ2-3|TRBV7-3
CASSSQTRAGTQYF
>TRBJ2-1|TRBV5-4
CASSLLMGNSYNEQFF
>TRBJ1-3|TRBV13
CASILWGKGPKLILSGNTIYF
>TRBJ2-2|TRBV5-1
CASGRETTGELFF
>TRBJ2-1|TRBV7-2
CASSLARNNEQFF
>TRBJ1-3|TRBV6-5
CASSYSLLIGNTIYF
>TRBJ2-2|TRBV5-1
CASSFQQGRGTGELFF
>TRBJ2-7|TRBV7-3
CATDGPEVLYEQYF
>TRBJ2-7|TRBV2
CASSWDSRYEQYF
>TRBJ2-5|TRBV5-1
CASSPGSVGGYIQETQYF
>TRBJ2-7|TRBV27
CASSLGQGDSYEQYF
>TRBJ2-1|TRBV18
CASSINEQFF
>TRBJ2-6|TRBV19
CASSIEQGRANVLTF
>TRBJ2-3|TRBV7-2
CASSWDYNPTDTQYF
>TRBJ2-3|TRBV5-1
CASGQGSSTDTQYF
>TRBJ2-1|TRBV7-9
CASIRGRASSYNEQFF
>TRBJ2-7|TRBV7-6
CASSLSGGYYEQYF
>TRBJ2-1|TRBV15
CATSRDLASSYNEQFF
>TRBJ2-7|TRBV6-1
CASALEGGPYYEQYF
>TRBJ2-3|TRBV11-2
CASSSLPTSGGFLF
>TRBJ2-5|TRBV10-3
CAIRVGGGPGETQYF
>TRBJ2-1|TRBV5-1
CASSLEGQLNNEQFF
>TRBJ1-1|TRBV28
CASSLSPGTGSNTEAFF
>TRBJ1-1|TRBV5-4
CASSLTGNTEAFF
>TRBJ2-5|TRBV4-1
CASSYGRGYQETQYF
>TRBJ1-2|TRBV28
CASSYTHPGQGTYGYTF
>TRBJ2-5|TRBV7-9
CASSLGLAYETQYF
>TRBJ1-2|TRBV5-4
CASSPSSGGTYGYTF